The 17 T cell receptor beta chains below all came from one sample that was sequenced in a study of cytomegalovirus exposure and HLA in healthy donors. The PCR used 60 Vbeta and 13 Jbeta primers. Libraries were prepared by immunoSEQ multiplex PCR; TCRdb keeps only in-frame clonotypes and omits some of them. This table holds about 150,000 clones, around 80% found once. Sequences were obtained from PBMCs. These TCRs come from a woman aged 40 to 49 in good health and CMV-seropositive.

This rearrangement joins TRBV23-1 to TRBJ1-2, with TRBD1 matching 8 bases. TRBV23-1 is labeled an ORF, and its function is uncertain. The junction had 4 bases not matched to a gene; V was cut back by 0 bases and J by 4 bases. The CDR3 consists of 15 residues. CDR3 sequence reads: CASSQSRGTGYGYTF. The CDR3 DNA reads TGCGCCAGCAGTCAATCGCGGGGGACAGGCTATGGCTACACCTTC.

This chain joins TRBV11-2 and TRBJ2-7; D uncertain. This CDR3 is 13 amino acids long. V gave up 0 bases and J gave up 2 bases, with 5 bases separating them. Germline-derived CDR1 and CDR2 are SGHAT and FQNNGV. The CDR3: CASSLDLAYEQYF. In DNA form, the CDR3 reads TGTGCCAGCAGCTTAGATCTAGCCTACGAGCAGTACTTC.

The chain links TRBV5-1 to TRBJ2-7, with TRBD2 identical over 12 bases. Trimming took 4 bases from V and 3 from J; bases not matched to a gene: 5. This CDR3 comprises 15 residues. Germline V gives CDR1 SGHRS, CDR2 YFSETQ. The CDR3 sequence is CASSPTSGRSYEQYF. The DNA for the CDR3 is TGCGCCAGCAGCCCGACTAGCGGGAGAAGCTACGAGCAGTACTTC.

This rearrangement joins TRBV5-6 to TRBJ2-7, with a possible D match to TRBD1 (6 bases). Per germline, CDR1 SGHDT and CDR2 YYEEEE. The CDR3 loop spans 14 amino acids. Deletions cut 1 base from V and 3 bases from J, with 11 bases between. CDR3 residues: CASSLRGHFYEQYF. The CDR3 bases are TGTGCCAGCAGCTTGCGGGGACACTTCTACGAGCAGTACTTC. The variable domain in full, with the rest retrieved from reference TRBV5-6 and TRBJ2-7, is DAGVTQSPTHLIKTRGQQVTLRCSPKSGHDTVSWYQQALGQGPQFIFQYYEEEERQRGNFPDRFSGHQFPNYSSELNVNALLLGDSALYLCASSLRGHFYEQYFGPGTRLTVT.

This clone was observed once. The V and J genes are TRBV6-1 and TRBJ1-1; no clear D gene. In germline, CDR1 is MNHNS, CDR2 SASEGT. Trimming removed 4 bases from V and 3 bases from J, with 9 bases in between. This CDR3 is built from 13 residues. The CDR3 DNA reads as TGTGCCAGCAGTGGGGTCCGGGACACTGAAGCTTTCTTT. As protein: CASSGVRDTEAFF.

The chain carries TRBV15 and TRBJ2-1; 7 nucleotides agree with TRBD2. Trimming cost V 3 bases and J 7 bases; bases outside gene matches: 15. Germline V CDR1 and CDR2: LNHNV, YYDKDF (reference sequence). The CDR3 has 17 residues. For the CDR3, the DNA is TGTGCCACCAGCAGCCCGGGACTACTCCCCCGCCTTAATGAGCAGTTCTTC. It yields the protein CATSSPGLLPRLNEQFF.

V gene TRBV29-1 combines with J gene TRBJ2-7; 9 positions match TRBD2. The CDR3 runs 14 residues. The trim removed 3 bases at V and 2 bases at J, leaving 5 bases unmatched. Germline V gene data show CDR1 as SQVTM and CDR2 as ANQGSEA. This CDR3 reads CSVETSGKTYEQYF. DNA for the CDR3: TGCAGCGTTGAGACTAGCGGCAAAACCTACGAGCAGTACTTC.

The chain recombines TRBV18 with TRBJ1-2; possibly TRBD1 for D (5 bases). The CDR3 runs 13 residues. Germline values: CDR1 KGHSH, CDR2 LQKENI. Deletions cut 3 bases from V and 4 bases from J, with 9 bases between. The CDR3 DNA sequence: TGTGCCAGCTCACCTCAGGGAACCTATGGCTACACCTTC. Translation: CASSPQGTYGYTF.

CDR3 DNA: TGTGCCAGCTCACCCCGACTAGCCGGTAGTACAGATACGCAGTATTTT. It translates to CASSPRLAGSTDTQYF. The chain has TRBV18 and TRBJ2-3; 7 bases are a match to TRBD2. V lost 3 bases, J lost 3 bases, and 9 bases stayed unmatched. Germline V CDR1 and CDR2: KGHSH, LQKENI. This CDR3 has 16 residues.

With respect to this clone: Mismatch with germline at one junction end may stem from a read error. V is TRBV6-1 and J is TRBJ1-1, with D uncertain. CDR1 and CDR2 (germline): MNHNS, SASEGT. The CDR3 runs to 14 residues. In DNA form, the CDR3 reads TGTGCCATCAGTGAGTCTTGGAGCTTCGTGGAAGCTTTCTTT. This translates into CAISESWSFVEAFF.

This clone was seen a handful of times. The chain combines TRBV30 with TRBJ2-1; 9 nucleotides agree with TRBD1. The V and J ends lost 0 bases and 8 bases, in that order; junction bases with no gene match: 8. The CDR3 totals 15 residues. Germline-derived CDR1 and CDR2 are GTSNPN and SVGIG (reference sequence). The CDR3: CAWSVTGGFLDEQFF. The CDR3 bases are TGTGCCTGGAGTGTAACAGGGGGCTTTTTGGATGAGCAGTTCTTC.

V usage is TRBV19 and J usage is TRBJ1-5; D unclear. Germline-derived CDR1 and CDR2 are LNHDA and SQIVND (reference sequence). V lost 4 bases, J lost 3 bases, and 13 bases lay in between. This CDR3 has 15 residues. Here the CDR3 DNA reads TGTGCCAGTAGTAATGGCGGCGCTTCCAATCAGCCCCAGCATTTT. Encoded protein: CASSNGGASNQPQHF.

This CDR3 reads CASSQSIPSGRLDTQYF. CDR3 bases: TGCGCCAGCAGTCAATCGATCCCTAGCGGCCGGTTGGATACGCAGTATTTT. The chain couples TRBV23-1 to TRBJ2-3; 7 bases line up with TRBD2. TRBV23-1 is sorted into the ORF group, with uncertain function. CDR3 size: 17 residues. Trimming cost V 0 bases and J 6 bases; bases outside gene matches: 12.

The genes are TRBV5-6 and TRBJ2-7; 7 nucleotides align to TRBD1. Germline CDR1 reads SGHDT; CDR2 reads YYEEEE. The length of the CDR3 is 12 residues. V was clipped by 3 bases and J by 5 bases; unmatched bases: 2. The CDR3 sequence is CASSWGTDEQYF. CDR3 in DNA: TGTGCCAGCAGCTGGGGGACAGACGAGCAGTACTTC.

The chain links TRBV15 to TRBJ2-2; 11 bases agree with TRBD1. V shed 6 bases and J 0 bases; nucleotides not matched to a gene: 6. Germline V lookup: CDR1 LNHNV, CDR2 YYDKDF (reference sequence). The CDR3 runs 17 residues. CDR3 sequence reads: CATRDRGRQTNTGELFF. DNA for the CDR3: TGTGCCACCAGGGACAGGGGGCGTCAAACGAACACCGGGGAGCTGTTTTTT.

This chain uses TRBV15 with TRBJ2-7, with 8 bases aligning to TRBD2. In germline, CDR1 is LNHNV, CDR2 YYDKDF (reference sequence). Germline trimming cut 0 bases from V and 4 bases from J; bases unmatched to any gene: 5. The CDR3 has 15 residues. CDR3 sequence reads: CATSRDLAGGYEQYF. The DNA for the CDR3 is TGTGCCACCAGCAGAGATCTGGCGGGAGGATACGAGCAGTACTTC.

This clone was detected once. J is TRBJ2-1 and V is TRBV7-3, with 9 positions matching TRBD2. J lost 7 bases, V lost 5 bases, and 9 bases had no gene match. The CDR3 runs 15 residues. The germline gives CDR1 SGHTA, CDR2 FQGTGA. The CDR3 sequence is CASSPRASGMNEQFF. The CDR3 DNA follows: TGTGCCAGCAGCCCGAGGGCTAGCGGGATGAATGAGCAGTTCTTC.